These 2 T cell receptor beta chains originate from one sample sequenced in a study of Ad26.COV2.S vaccination and SARS-CoV-2 variants. Data came from immunoSEQ multiplex PCR; TCRdb stores just in-frame clones and leaves some out. The data hold hundreds of thousands of clones, with roughly 90% observed a single time. Treatment reported: about 20 received Ad26.COV2.S at low or high dose, single or two shots; about five received placebo; per-sample allocation not given. Repertoires come from day 63 after the first vaccine or placebo injection. This material consisted of peripheral blood, taken in a trial of Ad26.COV2.S vaccine versus placebo. All receptors derive from a person aged 18-65 years who received the Ad26.COV2.S COVID-19 vaccine or a placebo.

This rearrangement joins TRBV24-1 to TRBJ2-2, with TRBD2 matching 12 bases. The CDR3 runs to 17 residues. Germline CDR1 reads KGHDR; CDR2 reads SFDVKD. V lost 1 base to trimming and J lost 3 bases; unmatched junction nucleotides: 2. The CDR3 region has the DNA TGTGCCACCAGTGATTTATGGACTAGCGGGGACACCGGGGAGCTGTTTTTT. Protein sequence: CATSDLWTSGDTGELFF.

This rearrangement joins TRBV15 to TRBJ2-6, with D tentatively TRBD1 (6 bases). From germline, CDR1 is LNHNV and CDR2 YYDKDF (reference sequence). The V gene lost 0 bases and the J gene lost 2 bases, with 8 bases spanning the gap. The CDR3 contains 16 residues. The DNA of the CDR3 is TGTGCCACCAGCAGAGATGAGGGGGCTGGGGCCAACGTCCTGACTTTC. This translates into CATSRDEGAGANVLTF. Together with reference TRBV15 and TRBJ2-6, the CDR3 gives the full variable domain: DAMVIQNPRYQVTQFGKPVTLSCSQTLNHNVMYWYQQKSSQAPKLLFHYYDKDFNNEADTPDNFQSRRPNTSFCFLDIRSPGLGDTAMYLCATSRDEGAGANVLTFGAGSRLTVL.